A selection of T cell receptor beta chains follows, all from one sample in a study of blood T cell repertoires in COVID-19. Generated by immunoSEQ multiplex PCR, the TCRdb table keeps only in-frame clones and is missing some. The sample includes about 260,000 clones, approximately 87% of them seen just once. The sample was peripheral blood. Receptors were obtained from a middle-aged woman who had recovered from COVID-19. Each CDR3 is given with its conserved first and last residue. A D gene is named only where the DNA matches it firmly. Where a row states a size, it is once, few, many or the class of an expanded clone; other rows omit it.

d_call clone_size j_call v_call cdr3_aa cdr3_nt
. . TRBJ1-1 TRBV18 CASSPLAGIEAFF TGTGCCAGCTCACCACTGGCAGGGATTGAAGCTTTCTTT
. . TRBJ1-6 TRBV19 CASSIGGFYSPLHF TGTGCCAGTAGTATTGGCGGGTTTTATTCACCCCTCCACTTT
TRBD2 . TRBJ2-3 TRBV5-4 CASSSGLAGGSTDTQYF TGTGCCAGCAGTTCGGGACTAGCGGGGGGCAGCACAGATACGCAGTATTTT
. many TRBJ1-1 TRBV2 CASRSRGEAFF TGTGCCAGCAGGTCCCGGGGTGAAGCTTTCTTT
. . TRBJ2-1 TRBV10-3 CAISELAGTYNEQFF TGTGCCATCAGTGAGCTGGCGGGGACTTACAATGAGCAGTTCTTC
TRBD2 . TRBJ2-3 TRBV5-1 CASSLALAGSTDTQYF TGCGCCAGCAGCTTGGCCTTAGCGGGAAGCACAGATACGCAGTATTTT
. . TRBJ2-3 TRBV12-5 CASGLGRYGDTQYF TGTGCTAGTGGTTTGGGGCGGTATGGGGATACGCAGTATTTT
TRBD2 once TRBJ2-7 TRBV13 CASSQLAGPSYEQYF TGTGCCAGCAGTCAACTAGCGGGGCCCTCCTACGAGCAGTACTTC
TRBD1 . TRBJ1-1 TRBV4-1 CASSQATGMNTEAFF TGCGCCAGCAGCCAAGCGACAGGGATGAACACTGAAGCTTTCTTT
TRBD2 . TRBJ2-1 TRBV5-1 CASSPRMRGAYNEQFF TGCGCCAGCAGCCCGAGGATGCGGGGGGCCTACAATGAGCAGTTCTTC
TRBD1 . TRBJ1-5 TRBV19 CASISGQGNQPQHF TGTGCCAGTATCAGTGGACAGGGCAATCAGCCCCAGCATTTT
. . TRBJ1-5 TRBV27 CASSRDLDQPQHF TGTGCCAGCAGCAGGGATTTGGATCAGCCCCAGCATTTT
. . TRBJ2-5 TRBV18 CASSPARQETQYF TGTGCCAGCTCACCAGCCAGACAAGAGACCCAGTACTTC
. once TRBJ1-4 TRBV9 CASSGGKSLGFNEKLFF TGTGCCAGCAGCGGGGGCAAGTCCTTGGGGTTCAATGAAAAACTGTTTTTT
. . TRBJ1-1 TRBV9 CASSPPGGYTEAFF TGTGCCAGCAGCCCCCCGGGAGGGTACACTGAAGCTTTCTTT
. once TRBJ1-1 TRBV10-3 CAISESNPIEEAFF TGTGCCATCAGTGAGTCAAATCCCATAGAGGAAGCTTTCTTT
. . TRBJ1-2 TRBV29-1 CSVGQADGYTF TGCAGCGTTGGACAGGCAGATGGCTACACCTTC
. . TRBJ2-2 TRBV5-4 CASSLAGGNTGELFF TGTGCCAGCAGCTTGGCGGGGGGCAACACCGGGGAGCTGTTTTTT
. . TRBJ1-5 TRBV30 CAWSGSINQPQHF TGTGCCTGGAGTGGCAGTATCAATCAGCCCCAGCATTTT
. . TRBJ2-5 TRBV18 CASSRHQGEETQYF TGTGCCAGCTCACGCCATCAGGGCGAAGAGACCCAGTACTTC
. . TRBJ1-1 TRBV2 CASGQVNTEAFF TGTGCCAGCGGCCAAGTAAACACTGAAGCTTTCTTT
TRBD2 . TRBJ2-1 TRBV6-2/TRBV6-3 CASSPLSGGNEQFF TGTGCCAGCAGCCCCTTGAGCGGGGGCAATGAGCAGTTCTTC
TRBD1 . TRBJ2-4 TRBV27 CASRKGQGAIRNIQYF TGTGCCAGCAGGAAGGGACAGGGGGCAATAAGGAACATTCAGTACTTC
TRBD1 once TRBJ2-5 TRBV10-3 CAISTVPGQGGGETQYF TGTGCCATCAGTACCGTCCCGGGACAGGGTGGAGGGGAGACCCAGTACTTC
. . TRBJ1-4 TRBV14 CASSPRWGGEKLFF TGTGCCAGCAGCCCGCGCTGGGGAGGGGAAAAACTGTTTTTT
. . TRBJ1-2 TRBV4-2 CASSQDQGKNYGYTF TGTGCCAGCAGCCAAGATCAGGGGAAAAACTATGGCTACACCTTC
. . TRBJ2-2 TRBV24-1 CATSGQENTGELFF TGTGCCACCAGTGGGCAGGAGAACACCGGGGAGCTGTTTTTT
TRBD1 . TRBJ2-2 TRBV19 CASGDSWNTGELFF TGTGCCAGCGGGGACAGCTGGAACACCGGGGAGCTGTTTTTT
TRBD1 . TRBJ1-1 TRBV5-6 CASSSADRGPTEAFF TGTGCCAGCAGCTCCGCAGACAGGGGGCCCACTGAAGCTTTCTTT
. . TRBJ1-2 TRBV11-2 CASSLTGSSGYTF TGTGCCAGCAGCTTAACTGGGTCTAGTGGCTACACCTTC
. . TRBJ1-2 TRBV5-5 CASSLDYGYYGYTF TGTGCCAGCAGCCTCGACTACGGGTACTATGGCTACACCTTC
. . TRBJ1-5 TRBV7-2 CASSPASLDQPQHF TGTGCCAGCAGCCCAGCCAGCCTAGATCAGCCCCAGCATTTT
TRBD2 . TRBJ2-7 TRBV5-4 CASSLRSGGAYEQYF TGTGCCAGCAGCCTTCGTAGCGGGGGGGCCTACGAGCAGTACTTC